Each of the 12 T cell receptor beta chains below was sequenced from the same sample in a study of T-cell reconstitution after alpha-beta-depleted transplantation in children. Construction of the TCRbeta library involved unique molecular identifiers. TCRdb fed the PCR reads into MiXCR, producing one record per CDR3 protein. Seen here are a few hundred thousand distinct CDR3 sequences, approximately 10% observed once, and the top ten hold roughly 6%. Sequences were derived from PBMCs from the stem cell graft donor, sampled from the stem cell graft. Receptors originate from a human donor who donated a stem cell graft to a child with acute myeloid leukemia.

This clonotype appeared a few times. The V and J genes are TRBV4-1 and TRBJ2-2; D possibly matches TRBD1 or TRBD2 (5 bases each). The CDR3 length is 17 residues. Germline lookup yields CDR1 MGHRA and CDR2 YSYEKL. V lost 1 base to trimming and J lost 4 bases, with 16 bases between them. Written as DNA, the CDR3 is TGCGCCAGCAGCCAAGTTGTCGGGACCCTTGGCACCGGGGAGCTGTTTTTT. Translating it yields CASSQVVGTLGTGELFF.

This clonotype occurred a few times. The V and J genes are TRBV5-1 and TRBJ2-3, with a possible D match to TRBD2 (5 bases). Trimming shortened V by 1 base and J by 6 bases, and 18 bases separated the two germline ends. This CDR3 is 16 amino acids long. Germline CDR1 SGHRS, CDR2 YFSETQ. In DNA form, the CDR3 reads TGCGCCAGCAGCTTGAACGCGGGCGACTGGAGGGATACGCAGTATTTT. This gives the protein CASSLNAGDWRDTQYF.

This clonotype was counted at least ten times. The chain joins TRBV20-1 to TRBJ2-3, with 9 bases lining up with TRBD2. Germline CDR1 is DFQATT and CDR2 is SNEGSKA (reference sequence). The CDR3 consists of 14 residues. The ends lost 6 bases at V and 1 base at J; junction bases unmatched: 5. CDR3 amino acids: CSAPWTSGTDTQYF. The DNA for the CDR3 is TGCAGTGCCCCCTGGACTAGCGGCACAGATACGCAGTATTTT.

This clonotype was seen repeatedly, ten times or more. V gene TRBV10-2 combines with J gene TRBJ2-3; TRBD2 aligns across 7 bases. The germline gives CDR1 WSHSY, CDR2 SAAADI. V gave up 5 bases and J gave up 7 bases; unmatched junction bases: 9. This CDR3 is 14 amino acids long. The chain's CDR3 is CASSFSGSVNTQYF. The DNA of the CDR3 is TGCGCCAGCAGTTTTAGCGGGTCCGTGAATACGCAGTATTTT.

CDR3 residues: CASSHRQTFSNQPQHF. In DNA form, the CDR3 reads TGCGCCAGCAGCCACCGACAGACTTTTAGCAATCAGCCCCAGCATTTT. V gene TRBV4-1 combines with J gene TRBJ1-5; TRBD1 is a possible D gene (5 bases). The V gene lost 3 bases and the J gene lost 0 bases, with 12 bases spanning the gap. Germline loops: CDR1 MGHRA, CDR2 YSYEKL. The CDR3 is 16 residues long.

This clonotype was detected many times. The rearrangement links TRBV7-8 to TRBJ2-2, with D hard to call. This CDR3 is built from 16 residues. The germline gives CDR1 SGHVS, CDR2 FQNEAQ. Trimming cost V 5 bases and J 4 bases, with 17 bases left between them. The CDR3 coding sequence is TGTGCCAGCAGCAAACTAACCGGGCTGACCACCGGGGAGCTGTTTTTT. Translated: CASSKLTGLTTGELFF.

The J gene is TRBJ1-2, the V gene TRBV15; D ambiguous. The germline V gene encodes CDR1 LNHNV and CDR2 YYDKDF (reference sequence). V shed 1 base and J shed 2 bases, with 5 bases lying between them. The CDR3 is 13 residues long. CDR3 in amino acids: CATSRGTNYGYTF. The CDR3 DNA reads as TGTGCCACCAGCAGAGGTACCAACTATGGCTACACCTTC.

This chain connects TRBV27 to TRBJ2-3, with D possibly TRBD2 on 5 matching bases. V was trimmed by 6 bases and J by 5 bases, leaving 18 bases between them. Looked up from germline, CDR1 is MNHEY and CDR2 is SMNVEV (reference sequence). The CDR3 spans 15 residues. The CDR3 sequence: CASRALDSPQDTQYF. The DNA of the CDR3 is TGTGCCAGCAGGGCCCTGGACTCACCACAAGATACGCAGTATTTT.

This clonotype was observed at least ten times. V and J are TRBV5-5 and TRBJ2-7; possibly TRBD1 for D (7 bases). This CDR3 region has 15 residues. V was trimmed by 7 bases and J by 3 bases, leaving 20 bases between them. CDR1 and CDR2 from the germline V gene are SGHKS and YYEKEE (reference sequence). Written as DNA, the CDR3 is TGTGCCAGCGCTATCGGAGGGGGCATCATCTACGAGCAGTACTTC. Its protein is CASAIGGGIIYEQYF.

This clonotype showed up many times. The chain links TRBV29-1 to TRBJ2-4, with D perhaps given as TRBD1 or TRBD2 (5 bases each). CDR3 length equals 15 residues. V shed 4 bases and J shed 0 bases, with 13 bases lying between them. Germline V gene lookup returns CDR1 SQVTM and CDR2 ANQGSEA. CDR3 loop: CSVGGQGKAKNIQYF. CDR3 DNA: TGCAGCGTTGGAGGGCAGGGAAAAGCCAAAAACATTCAGTACTTC.

The chain employs TRBV19 and TRBJ1-5, with D unclear. The germline gives CDR1 LNHDA, CDR2 SQIVND (reference sequence). This CDR3 has 14 residues. V lost 7 bases to trimming and J lost 0 bases, with 10 bases between them. Written as DNA, the CDR3 is TGTGCCAGTACCACAGTGGATAGCAATCAGCCCCAGCATTTT. Encoded protein: CASTTVDSNQPQHF. The whole variable domain, remainder taken from reference TRBV19 and TRBJ1-5, is DGGITQSPKYLFRKEGQNVTLSCEQNLNHDAMYWYRQDPGQGLRLIYYSQIVNDFQKGDIAEGYSVSREKKESFPLTVTSAQKNPTAFYLCASTTVDSNQPQHFGDGTRLSIL.

In this sample, this clonotype turned up a few times. V is TRBV20-1 and J is TRBJ1-5, with 10 positions matching TRBD1. CDR3 length: 13 amino acids. J was trimmed by 7 bases and V by 6 bases; bases with no gene match: 6. CDR1 DFQATT and CDR2 SNEGSKA come from the germline V gene (reference sequence). The CDR3 loop reads CSAGGQGFQPQHF. In DNA form, the CDR3 reads TGCAGTGCCGGGGGACAGGGGTTCCAGCCCCAGCATTTT.